This T cell receptor (beta chain) was observed in a study of T-cell memory formation after mild COVID-19. Study-level information: TCR clusters mostly belonged to single donors. Study findings and constraints: CD8+ contracting clones occupied EMRA, while CD4+ ones occupied mainly CM and EM. Contracting clones, day 15 to 85, had balanced CD4/CD8, and later expanders favored CD4+.

This clonotype was observed a few times. What it binds is not known. V trimming: 0 bases; J trimming: 1 base; junction bases outside the gene matches: 7. The CDR3 contains 17 residues. Germline V gene lookup returns CDR1 LGHNA and CDR2 YSLEER. Libraries for TCRalpha and TCRbeta carried sample barcodes and unique molecular identifiers via 5'RACE. TCRdb fed the 5' RACE reads into MiXCR, producing one record per CDR3 protein. The sample includes about 350,000 distinct CDR3 sequences, approximately 15% of them seen just once. The chain couples TRBV4-3 to TRBJ1-2, with 8 nucleotides matching TRBD1. The receptor was derived from a man between 18 and 29 years old who had mild COVID-19 (a few samples of this study predate the infection). Cell type and time point are not known. Sequencing used PBMCs or a T cell subset sorted from them (not recorded which). The CDR3 DNA reads as TGCGCCAGCAGCCAAGACAGGGGGCGCGGAGGTAACTATGGCTACACCTTC. It translates to CASSQDRGRGGNYGYTF.